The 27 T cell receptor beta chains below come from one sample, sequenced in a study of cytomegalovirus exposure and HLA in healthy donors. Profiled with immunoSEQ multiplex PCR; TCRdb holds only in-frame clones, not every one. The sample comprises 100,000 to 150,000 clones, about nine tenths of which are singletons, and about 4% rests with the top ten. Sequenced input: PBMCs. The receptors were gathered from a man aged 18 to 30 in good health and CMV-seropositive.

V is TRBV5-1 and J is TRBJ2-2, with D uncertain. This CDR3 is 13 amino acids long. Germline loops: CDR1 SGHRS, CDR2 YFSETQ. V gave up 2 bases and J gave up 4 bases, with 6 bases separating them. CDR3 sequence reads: CASSFPRTGELFF. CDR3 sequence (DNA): TGCGCCAGCAGCTTTCCCCGCACCGGGGAGCTGTTTTTT.

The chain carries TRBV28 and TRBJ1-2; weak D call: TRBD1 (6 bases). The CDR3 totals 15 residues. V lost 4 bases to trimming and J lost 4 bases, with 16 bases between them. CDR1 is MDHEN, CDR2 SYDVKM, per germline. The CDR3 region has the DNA TGTGCCAGCAGTTATCCGCGGGGGGCGAGCTATGGCTACACCTTC. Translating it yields CASSYPRGASYGYTF.

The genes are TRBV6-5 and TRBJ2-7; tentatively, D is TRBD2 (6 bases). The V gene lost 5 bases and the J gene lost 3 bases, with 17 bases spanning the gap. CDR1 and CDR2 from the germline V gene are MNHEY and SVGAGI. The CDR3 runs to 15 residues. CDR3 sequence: CASSTPGREIYEQYF. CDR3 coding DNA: TGTGCCAGCAGTACGCCGGGACGGGAGATCTACGAGCAGTACTTC.

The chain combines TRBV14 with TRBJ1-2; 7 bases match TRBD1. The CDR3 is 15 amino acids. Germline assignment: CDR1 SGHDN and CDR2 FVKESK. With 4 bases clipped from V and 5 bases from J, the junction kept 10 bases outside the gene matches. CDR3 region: CASSLTGTATYGYTF. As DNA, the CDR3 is TGTGCCAGCAGCCTGACCGGGACAGCAACATATGGCTACACCTTC.

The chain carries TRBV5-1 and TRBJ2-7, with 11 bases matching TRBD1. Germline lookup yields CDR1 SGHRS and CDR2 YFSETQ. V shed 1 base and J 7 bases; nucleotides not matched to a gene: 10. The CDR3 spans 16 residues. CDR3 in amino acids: CASSLPGTGGCPEQYF. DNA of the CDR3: TGCGCCAGCAGCTTGCCAGGGACAGGGGGGTGCCCAGAGCAGTACTTC.

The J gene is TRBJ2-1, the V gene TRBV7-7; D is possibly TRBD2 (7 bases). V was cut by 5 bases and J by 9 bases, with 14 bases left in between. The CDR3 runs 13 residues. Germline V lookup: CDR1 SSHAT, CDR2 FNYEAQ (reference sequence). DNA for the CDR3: TGTGCCAGCAGCCCCGGGGGGCTGAGTGAGCAGTTCTTC. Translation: CASSPGGLSEQFF.

CDR3 amino acids: CASSFTGLNEKLFF. The CDR3 DNA is TGCGCCAGCAGCTTCACAGGGCTAAATGAAAAACTGTTTTTT. The chain is built from TRBV5-1 and TRBJ1-4, with a weak D call TRBD1 (6 bases). The V gene's germline CDR1 is SGHRS and CDR2 YFSETQ. Between the trimmed V and J ends, which lost 2 bases and 5 bases, there was a span of 10 bases. The CDR3 consists of 14 residues.

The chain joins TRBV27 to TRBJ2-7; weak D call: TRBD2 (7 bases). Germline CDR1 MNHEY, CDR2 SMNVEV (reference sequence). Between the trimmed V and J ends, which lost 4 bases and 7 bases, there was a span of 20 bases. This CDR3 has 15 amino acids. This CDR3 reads CASSSVGGPADEQYF. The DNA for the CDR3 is TGTGCCAGCAGTTCCGTGGGGGGGCCTGCTGATGAGCAGTACTTC.

The CDR3 DNA reads TGTGCCAGTACGGGGGTAGGTCAGCCCCAGCATTTT. Protein sequence: CASTGVGQPQHF. The chain employs TRBV19 and TRBJ1-5, with D possibly TRBD1 on 5 matching bases. Trimming took off 7 bases at V and 6 bases at J, with 10 bases between the two ends. Germline CDR1 reads LNHDA; CDR2 reads SQIVND (reference sequence). This CDR3 has 12 amino acids.

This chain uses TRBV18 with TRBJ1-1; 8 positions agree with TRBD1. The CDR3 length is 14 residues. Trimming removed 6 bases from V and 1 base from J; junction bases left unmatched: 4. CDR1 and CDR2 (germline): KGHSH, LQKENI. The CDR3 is CASSLGQANTEAFF. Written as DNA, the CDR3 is TGTGCCAGCTCCCTGGGACAGGCGAACACTGAAGCTTTCTTT.

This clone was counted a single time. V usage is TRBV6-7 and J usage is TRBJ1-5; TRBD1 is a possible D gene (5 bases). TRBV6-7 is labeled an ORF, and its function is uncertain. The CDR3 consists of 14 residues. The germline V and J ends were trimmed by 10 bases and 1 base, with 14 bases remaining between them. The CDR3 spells CATSPRGSNQPQHF. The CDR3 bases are TGTGCCACCTCACCACGGGGGAGCAATCAGCCCCAGCATTTT.

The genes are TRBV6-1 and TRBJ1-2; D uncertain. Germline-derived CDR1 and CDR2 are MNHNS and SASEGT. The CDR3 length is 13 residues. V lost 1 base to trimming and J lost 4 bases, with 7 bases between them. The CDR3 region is CASSEGAGYGYTF. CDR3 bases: TGTGCCAGCAGTGAAGGGGCCGGCTATGGCTACACCTTC.

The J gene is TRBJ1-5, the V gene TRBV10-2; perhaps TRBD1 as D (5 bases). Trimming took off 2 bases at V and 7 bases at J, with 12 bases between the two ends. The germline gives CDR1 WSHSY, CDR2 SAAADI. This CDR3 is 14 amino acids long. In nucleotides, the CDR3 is TGCGCCAGCAGTGAGGCGGGGGGTTGGCAGCCCCAGCATTTT. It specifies CASSEAGGWQPQHF.

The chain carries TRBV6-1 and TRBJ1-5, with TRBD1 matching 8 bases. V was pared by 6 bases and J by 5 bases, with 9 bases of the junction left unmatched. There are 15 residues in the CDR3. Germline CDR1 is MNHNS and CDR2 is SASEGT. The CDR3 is CASSAKDRGDQPQHF. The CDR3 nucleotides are TGTGCCAGCAGCGCCAAAGACAGGGGTGATCAGCCCCAGCATTTT.

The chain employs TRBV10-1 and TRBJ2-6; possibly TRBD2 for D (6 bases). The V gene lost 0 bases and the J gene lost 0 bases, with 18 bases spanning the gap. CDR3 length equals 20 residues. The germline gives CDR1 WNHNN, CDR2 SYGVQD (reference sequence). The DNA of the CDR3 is TGCGCCAGCAGTGAGTCGAAGGCAGGGCGGGACGCCTCTGGGGCCAACGTCCTGACTTTC. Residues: CASSESKAGRDASGANVLTF.

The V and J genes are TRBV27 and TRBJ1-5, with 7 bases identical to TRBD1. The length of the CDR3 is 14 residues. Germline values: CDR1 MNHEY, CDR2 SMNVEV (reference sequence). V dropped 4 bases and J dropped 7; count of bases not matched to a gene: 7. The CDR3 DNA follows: TGTGCCAGCAGTTACAGGGGAATTGGGCAGCCCCAGCATTTT. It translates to CASSYRGIGQPQHF.

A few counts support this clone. The CDR3 loop is CASSGRQGAATNYGYTF. The CDR3 coding sequence is TGTGCCAGCAGCGGACGACAGGGGGCGGCTACTAACTATGGCTACACCTTC. The chain combines TRBV11-2 with TRBJ1-2, with 10 bases identical to TRBD1. J was trimmed by 0 bases and V by 5 bases; bases with no gene match: 9. From germline, CDR1 is SGHAT and CDR2 FQNNGV. The CDR3 totals 17 residues. The entire variable domain, with the rest obtained from reference TRBV11-2 and TRBJ1-2, is as follows: EAGVAQSPRYKIIEKRQSVAFWCNPISGHATLYWYQQILGQGPKLLIQFQNNGVVDDSQLPKDRFSAERLKGVDSTLKIQPAKLEDSAVYLCASSGRQGAATNYGYTFGSGTRLTVV.

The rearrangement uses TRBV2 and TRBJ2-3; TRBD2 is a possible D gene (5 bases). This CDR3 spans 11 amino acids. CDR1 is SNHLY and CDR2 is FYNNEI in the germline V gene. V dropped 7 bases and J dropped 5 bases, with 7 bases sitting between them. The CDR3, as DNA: TGTGCCAGCACCCGGGGAGATACGCAGTATTTT. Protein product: CASTRGDTQYF.

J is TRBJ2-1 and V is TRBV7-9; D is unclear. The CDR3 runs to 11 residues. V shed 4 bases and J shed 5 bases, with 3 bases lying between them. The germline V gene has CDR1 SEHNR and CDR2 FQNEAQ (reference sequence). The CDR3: CASSSNNEQFF. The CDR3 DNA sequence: TGTGCCAGCAGCTCAAACAATGAGCAGTTCTTC.

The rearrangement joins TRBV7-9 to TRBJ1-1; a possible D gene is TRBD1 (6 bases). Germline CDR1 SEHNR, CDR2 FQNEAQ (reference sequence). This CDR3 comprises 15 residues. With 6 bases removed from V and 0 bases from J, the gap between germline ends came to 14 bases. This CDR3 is CASSRLTGMNTEAFF. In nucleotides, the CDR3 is TGTGCCAGCAGTCGTCTTACAGGGATGAACACTGAAGCTTTCTTT.

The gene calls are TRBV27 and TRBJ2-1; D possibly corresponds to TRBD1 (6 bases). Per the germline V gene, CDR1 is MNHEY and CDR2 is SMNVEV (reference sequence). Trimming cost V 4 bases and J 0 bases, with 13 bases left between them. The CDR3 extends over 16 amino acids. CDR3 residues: CASSSSSDSSYNEQFF. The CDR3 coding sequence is TGTGCCAGCAGTTCCTCCTCGGACAGCTCCTACAATGAGCAGTTCTTC.

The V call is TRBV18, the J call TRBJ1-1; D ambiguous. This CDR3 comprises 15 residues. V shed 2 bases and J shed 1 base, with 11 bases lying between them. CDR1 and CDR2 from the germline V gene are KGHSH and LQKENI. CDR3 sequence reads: CASSPNRGTNTEAFF. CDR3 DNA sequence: TGTGCCAGCTCACCAAATCGGGGAACGAACACTGAAGCTTTCTTT. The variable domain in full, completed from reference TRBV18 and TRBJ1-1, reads NAGVMQNPRHLVRRRGQEARLRCSPMKGHSHVYWYRQLPEEGLKFMVYLQKENIIDESGMPKERFSAEFPKEGPSILRIQQVVRGDSAAYFCASSPNRGTNTEAFFGQGTRLTVV.

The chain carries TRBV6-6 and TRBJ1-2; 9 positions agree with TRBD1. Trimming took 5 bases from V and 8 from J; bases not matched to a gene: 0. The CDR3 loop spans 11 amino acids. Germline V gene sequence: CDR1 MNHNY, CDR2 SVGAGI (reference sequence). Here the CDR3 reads CASSTGGGYTF. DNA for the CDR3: TGTGCCAGCAGTACAGGGGGCGGCTACACCTTC.

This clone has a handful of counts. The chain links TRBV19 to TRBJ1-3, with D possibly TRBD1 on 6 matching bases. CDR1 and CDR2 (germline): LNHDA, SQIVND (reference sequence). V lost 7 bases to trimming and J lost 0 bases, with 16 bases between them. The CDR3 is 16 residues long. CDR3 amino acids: CASTAGQKSSGNTIYF. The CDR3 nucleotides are TGTGCCAGTACTGCTGGACAGAAAAGCTCTGGAAACACCATATATTTT.

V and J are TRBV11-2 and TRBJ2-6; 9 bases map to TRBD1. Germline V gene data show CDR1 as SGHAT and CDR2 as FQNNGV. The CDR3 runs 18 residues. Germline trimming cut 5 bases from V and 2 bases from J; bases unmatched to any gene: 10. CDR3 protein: CASSRTGGFLAGANVLTF. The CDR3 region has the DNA TGTGCCAGCAGCCGAACAGGGGGCTTCTTGGCTGGGGCCAACGTCCTGACTTTC.

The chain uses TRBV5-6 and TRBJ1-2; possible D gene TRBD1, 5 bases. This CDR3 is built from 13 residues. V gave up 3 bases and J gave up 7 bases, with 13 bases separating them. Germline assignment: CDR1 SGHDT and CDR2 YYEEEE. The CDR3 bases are TGTGCCAGCAGCTCCATCAGGGTCTTTGGCTACACCTTC. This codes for CASSSIRVFGYTF.

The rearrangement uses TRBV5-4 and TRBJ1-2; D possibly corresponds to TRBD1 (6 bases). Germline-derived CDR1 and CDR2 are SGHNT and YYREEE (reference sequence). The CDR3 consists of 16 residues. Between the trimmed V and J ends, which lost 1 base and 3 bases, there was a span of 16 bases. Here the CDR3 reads CASSLYGVGHHYGYTF. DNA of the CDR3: TGTGCCAGCAGCTTGTATGGTGTGGGACACCACTATGGCTACACCTTC.